This entry describes one T cell receptor (beta chain). This sample was included in a study of blood T cell repertoires in COVID-19. Turning to the study itself: Material from acute and convalescent COVID-19 was sourced from the United States, Italy and Spain. The analysed material was cDNA or gDNA that came from T cells, B-cell-depleted T cells, or PBMCs.

Germline V gene data show CDR1 as SGHRS and CDR2 as YFSETQ. The ends lost 1 base at V and 5 bases at J; junction bases unmatched: 7. CDR3 size: 15 residues. In the authors' workflow: Counts of nucleated cells, estimated from reference gene primer amplification, were obtained. Only in-frame clones appear in the TCRdb table, and some are missing; sequencing was by immunoSEQ multiplex PCR. From that table come the V and J calls and clone size; the DNA was used to work out D and trimming. Among tens of thousands of clones listed, 88% were seen once. This clonotype originated in a human donor in a cohort sampled during active COVID-19. V gene TRBV5-1 combines with J gene TRBJ1-2, with 8 bases that match TRBD1. Sequencing was performed on peripheral blood. The CDR3 DNA reads TGCGCCAGCAGCTTGAATGCGGGGACAGGATATGGCTACACCTTC. This translates into CASSLNAGTGYGYTF.